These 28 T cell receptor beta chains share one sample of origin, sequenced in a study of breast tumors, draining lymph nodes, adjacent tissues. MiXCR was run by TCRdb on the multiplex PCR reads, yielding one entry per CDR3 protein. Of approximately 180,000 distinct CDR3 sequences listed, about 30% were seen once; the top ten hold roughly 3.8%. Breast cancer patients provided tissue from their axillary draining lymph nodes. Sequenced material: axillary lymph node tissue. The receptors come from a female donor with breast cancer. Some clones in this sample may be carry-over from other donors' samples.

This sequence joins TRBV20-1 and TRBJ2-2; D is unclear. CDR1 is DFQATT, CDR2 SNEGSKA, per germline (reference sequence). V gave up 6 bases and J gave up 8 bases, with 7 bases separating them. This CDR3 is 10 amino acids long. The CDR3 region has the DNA TGCAGTGCGGTTCCTGGGGAGCTGTTTTTT. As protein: CSAVPGELFF.

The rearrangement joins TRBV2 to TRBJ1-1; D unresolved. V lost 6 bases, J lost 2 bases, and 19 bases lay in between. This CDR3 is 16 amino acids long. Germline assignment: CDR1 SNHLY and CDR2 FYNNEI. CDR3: CASSETDPGYNTEAFF. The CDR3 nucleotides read TGTGCCAGCAGCGAAACTGACCCGGGATATAACACTGAAGCTTTCTTT.

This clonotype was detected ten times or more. The CDR3 coding sequence is TGCGCCAGCAGCTGGCAAAGTCGGACAGGGGCCGATTTCACAGATACGCAGTATTTT. Protein: CASSWQSRTGADFTDTQYF. The chain has TRBV4-1 and TRBJ2-3; 9 bases match TRBD1. The CDR3 loop spans 19 amino acids. From germline, CDR1 is MGHRA and CDR2 YSYEKL. V shed 5 bases, J shed 2 bases, and the junction held 17 bases outside the gene matches.

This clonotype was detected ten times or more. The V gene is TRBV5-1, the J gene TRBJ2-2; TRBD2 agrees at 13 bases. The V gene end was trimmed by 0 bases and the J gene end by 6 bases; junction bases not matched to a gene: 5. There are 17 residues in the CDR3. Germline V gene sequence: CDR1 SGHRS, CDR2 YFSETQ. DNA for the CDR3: TGCGCCAGCAGCTTGGTCGGGACTAGCGGGATGGCCGGGGAGCTGTTTTTT. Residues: CASSLVGTSGMAGELFF.

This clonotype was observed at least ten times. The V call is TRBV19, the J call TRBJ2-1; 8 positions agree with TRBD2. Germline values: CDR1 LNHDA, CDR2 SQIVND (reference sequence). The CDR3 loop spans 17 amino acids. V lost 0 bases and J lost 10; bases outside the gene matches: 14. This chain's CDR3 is CASSIDRSGGRPQEQFF. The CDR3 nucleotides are TGTGCCAGTAGTATAGATCGGAGTGGCGGGAGGCCGCAGGAGCAGTTCTTC.

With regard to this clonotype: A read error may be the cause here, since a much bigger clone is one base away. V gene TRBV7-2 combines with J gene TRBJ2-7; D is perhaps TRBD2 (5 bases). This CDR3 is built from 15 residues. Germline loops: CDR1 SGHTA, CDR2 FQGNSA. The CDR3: CAGSSRTGERFEQYF. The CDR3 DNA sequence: TGTGCCGGCAGCTCACGGACTGGCGAACGGTTCGAGCAGTACTTC.

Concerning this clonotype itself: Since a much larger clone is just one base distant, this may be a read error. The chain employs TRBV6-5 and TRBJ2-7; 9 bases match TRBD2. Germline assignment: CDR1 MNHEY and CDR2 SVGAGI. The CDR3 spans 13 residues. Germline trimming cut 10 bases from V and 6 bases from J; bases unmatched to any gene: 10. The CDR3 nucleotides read TGTGCCACCCGTCGGACTAGCGTGGGCGAGCAGTACTTC. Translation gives CATRRTSVGEQYF.

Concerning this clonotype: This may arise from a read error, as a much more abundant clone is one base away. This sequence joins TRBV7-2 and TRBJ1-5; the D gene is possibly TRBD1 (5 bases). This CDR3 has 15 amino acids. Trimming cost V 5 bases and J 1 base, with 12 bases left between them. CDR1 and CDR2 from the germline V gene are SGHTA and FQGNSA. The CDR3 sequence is CASSPIGVSNQPQHF. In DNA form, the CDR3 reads TGTGCCAGCAGCCCTATAGGGGTCAGCAATCAGCCCCAGCATTTT. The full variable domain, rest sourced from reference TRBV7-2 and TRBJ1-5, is GAGVSQSPSNKVTEKGKDVELRCDPISGHTALYWYRQSLGQGLEFLIYFQGNSAPDKSGLPSDRFSAERTGGSVSTLTIQRTQQEDSAVYLCASSPIGVSNQPQHFGDGTRLSIL.

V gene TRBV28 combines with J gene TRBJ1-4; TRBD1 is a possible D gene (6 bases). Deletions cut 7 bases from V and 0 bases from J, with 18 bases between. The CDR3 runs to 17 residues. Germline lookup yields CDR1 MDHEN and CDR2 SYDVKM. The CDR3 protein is CASTPLLGGTTNEKLFF. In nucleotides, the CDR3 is TGTGCCAGCACCCCGCTCCTAGGGGGGACAACTAATGAAAAACTGTTTTTT.

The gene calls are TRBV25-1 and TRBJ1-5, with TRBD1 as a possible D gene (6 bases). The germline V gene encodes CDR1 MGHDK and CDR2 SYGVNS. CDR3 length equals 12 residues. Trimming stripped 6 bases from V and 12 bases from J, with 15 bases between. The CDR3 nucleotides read TGTGCCAGCAGCGTAGGGGGGGGAAGCCAGCATTTT. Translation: CASSVGGGSQHF.

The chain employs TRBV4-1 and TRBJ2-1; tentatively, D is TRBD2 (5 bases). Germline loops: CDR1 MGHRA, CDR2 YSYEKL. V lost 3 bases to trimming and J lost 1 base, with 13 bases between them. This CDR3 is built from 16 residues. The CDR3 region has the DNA TGCGCCAGCAGCCAGGAGGACTTAGTGTCCTACAATGAGCAGTTCTTC. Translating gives CASSQEDLVSYNEQFF.

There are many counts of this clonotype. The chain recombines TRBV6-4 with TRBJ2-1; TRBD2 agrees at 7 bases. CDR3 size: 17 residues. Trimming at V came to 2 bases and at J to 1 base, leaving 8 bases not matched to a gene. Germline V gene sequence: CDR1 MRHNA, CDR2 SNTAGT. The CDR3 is CASSDVEGGPSYNEQFF. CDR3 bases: TGTGCCAGCAGTGACGTAGAGGGAGGGCCTTCCTACAATGAGCAGTTCTTC.

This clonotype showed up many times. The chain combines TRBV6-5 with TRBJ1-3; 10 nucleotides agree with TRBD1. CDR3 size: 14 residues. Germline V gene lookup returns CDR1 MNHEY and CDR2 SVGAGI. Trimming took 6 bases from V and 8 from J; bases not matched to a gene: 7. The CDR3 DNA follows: TGTGCCAGCAGCTCCACAGACAGGGGGCACACCATATATTTT. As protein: CASSSTDRGHTIYF.

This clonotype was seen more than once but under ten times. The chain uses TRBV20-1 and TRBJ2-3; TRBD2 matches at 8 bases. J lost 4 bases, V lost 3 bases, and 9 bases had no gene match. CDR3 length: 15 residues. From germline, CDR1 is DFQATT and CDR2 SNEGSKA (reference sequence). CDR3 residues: CSARDFGGGADTQYF. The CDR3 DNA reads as TGCAGTGCTAGGGACTTCGGGGGGGGTGCAGATACGCAGTATTTT.

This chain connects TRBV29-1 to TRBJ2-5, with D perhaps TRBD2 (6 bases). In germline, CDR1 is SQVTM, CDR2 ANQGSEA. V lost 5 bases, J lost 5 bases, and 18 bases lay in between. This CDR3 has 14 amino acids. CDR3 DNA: TGCAGCGTTTCAGGGTTGGGGAGGTCGGAGACCCAGTACTTC. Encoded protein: CSVSGLGRSETQYF.

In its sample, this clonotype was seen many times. The CDR3 DNA is TGCAGCGTTGAGGGGGCGGGACAGGGTCTCTACGAGCAGTACTTC. Translating gives CSVEGAGQGLYEQYF. The genes are TRBV29-1 and TRBJ2-7, with 9 bases fitting TRBD1. Germline loops: CDR1 SQVTM, CDR2 ANQGSEA. The CDR3 runs to 15 residues. Trimming at V came to 3 bases and at J to 3 bases, leaving 9 bases not matched to a gene.

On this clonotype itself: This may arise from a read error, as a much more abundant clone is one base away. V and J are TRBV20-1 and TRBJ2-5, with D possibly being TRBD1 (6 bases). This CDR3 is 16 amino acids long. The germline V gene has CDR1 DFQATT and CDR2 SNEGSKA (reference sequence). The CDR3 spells CGARDPAQGTGETQYF. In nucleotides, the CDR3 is TGCGGTGCTAGAGATCCTGCACAGGGTACTGGTGAGACCCAGTACTTC.

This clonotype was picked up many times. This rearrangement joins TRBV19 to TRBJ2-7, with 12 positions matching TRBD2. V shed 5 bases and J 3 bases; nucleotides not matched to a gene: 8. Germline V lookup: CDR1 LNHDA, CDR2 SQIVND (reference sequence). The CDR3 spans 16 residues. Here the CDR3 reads CASSPHLAGGLYEQYF. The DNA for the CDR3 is TGTGCCAGTAGTCCTCACCTAGCGGGAGGGCTCTACGAGCAGTACTTC.

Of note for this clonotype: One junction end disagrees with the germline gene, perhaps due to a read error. For the CDR3, the DNA is TGTGCCAGTAGTATTCCACAGAAGCGATACAACGAGCAGTTCTTC. It encodes CASSIPQKRYNEQFF. The chain couples TRBV19 to TRBJ2-1; D is ambiguous. Germline CDR1 reads LNHDA; CDR2 reads SQIVND (reference sequence). This CDR3 contains 15 residues.

For the CDR3, the DNA is TGTGCCAGCAGGCGTTTTGGCCAAGAGACCCAGTACTTC. The encoded protein is CASRRFGQETQYF. The V and J genes are TRBV6-5 and TRBJ2-5; D not certain. Trimming cost V 6 bases and J 1 base, with 9 bases left between them. Germline CDR1 MNHEY, CDR2 SVGAGI. The length of the CDR3 is 13 residues.

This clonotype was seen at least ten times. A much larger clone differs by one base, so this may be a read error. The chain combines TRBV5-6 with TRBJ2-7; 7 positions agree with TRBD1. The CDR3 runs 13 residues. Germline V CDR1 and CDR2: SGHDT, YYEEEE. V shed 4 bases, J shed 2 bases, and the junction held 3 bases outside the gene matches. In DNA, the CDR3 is TGTGCCAGCAGCCGTGGGACAGCCTACGAGCAGTACTTC. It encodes CASSRGTAYEQYF.

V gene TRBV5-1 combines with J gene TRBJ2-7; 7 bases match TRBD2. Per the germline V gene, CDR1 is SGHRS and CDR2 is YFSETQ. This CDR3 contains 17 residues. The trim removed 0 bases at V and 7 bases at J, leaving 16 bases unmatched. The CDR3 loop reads CASSLAWVAGGSEEQYF. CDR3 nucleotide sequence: TGCGCCAGCAGCTTGGCCTGGGTAGCGGGCGGGTCGGAGGAGCAGTACTTC.

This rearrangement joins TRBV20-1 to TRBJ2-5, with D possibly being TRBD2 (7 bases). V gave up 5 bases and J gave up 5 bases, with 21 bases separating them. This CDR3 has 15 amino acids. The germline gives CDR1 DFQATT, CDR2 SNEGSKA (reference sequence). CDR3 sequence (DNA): TGCAGTGCTGGGGGGGGTAGCGGAAGGGGGGAGACCCAGTACTTC. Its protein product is CSAGGGSGRGETQYF.

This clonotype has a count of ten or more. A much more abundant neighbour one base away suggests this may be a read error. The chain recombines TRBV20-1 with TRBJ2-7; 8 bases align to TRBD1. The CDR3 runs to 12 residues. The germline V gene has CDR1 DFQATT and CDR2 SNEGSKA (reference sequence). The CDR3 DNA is TGCAATGCTTGGGACAGGTCCTACGAGCAGTACTTC. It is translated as CNAWDRSYEQYF.

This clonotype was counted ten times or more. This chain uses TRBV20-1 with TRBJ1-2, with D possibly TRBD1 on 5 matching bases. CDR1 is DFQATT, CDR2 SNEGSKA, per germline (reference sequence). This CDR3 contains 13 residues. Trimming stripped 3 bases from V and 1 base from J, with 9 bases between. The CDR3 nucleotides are TGCAGTGCTAGCGGGGGAGGTAACTATGGCTACACCTTC. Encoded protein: CSASGGGNYGYTF.

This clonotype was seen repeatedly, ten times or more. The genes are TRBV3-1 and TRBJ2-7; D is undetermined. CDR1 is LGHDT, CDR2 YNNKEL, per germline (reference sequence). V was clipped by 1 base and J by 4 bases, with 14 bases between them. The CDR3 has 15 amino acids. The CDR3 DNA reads TGTGCCAGCAGCCAAGGCCCCGACGGGTATTACGAGCAGTACTTC. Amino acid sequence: CASSQGPDGYYEQYF.

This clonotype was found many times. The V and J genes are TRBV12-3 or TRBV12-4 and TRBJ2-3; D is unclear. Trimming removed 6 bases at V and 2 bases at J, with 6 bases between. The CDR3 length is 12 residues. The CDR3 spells CASSLITDTQYF. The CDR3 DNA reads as TGTGCCAGCAGCCTTATCACAGATACGCAGTATTTT.

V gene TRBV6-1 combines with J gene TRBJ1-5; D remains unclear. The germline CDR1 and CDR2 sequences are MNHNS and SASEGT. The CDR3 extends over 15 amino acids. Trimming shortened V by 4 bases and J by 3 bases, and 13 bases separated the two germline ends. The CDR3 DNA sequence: TGTGCCAGCAGTGCGTCAGGCGGCTACAATCAGCCCCAGCATTTT. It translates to CASSASGGYNQPQHF.